The sequence of this T cell receptor beta chain was determined in a study of T cell responses to AZD1222 COVID-19 vaccine. CDR1 is MDHEN and CDR2 is SYDVKM in the germline V gene. Trimming cost V 4 bases and J 1 base, with 11 bases left between them. The CDR3 contains 15 residues. Assay: immunoSEQ multiplex PCR; the TCRdb copy retains only in-frame clones and omits some. The table records 99,000 or so clones, about 89% of them present only once. Sequencing used peripheral blood, obtained 28 days after the second dose of the MenACWY control vaccine. The chain carries TRBV28 and TRBJ1-5; D gene ambiguous. The TCR was taken from an adult who received the MenACWY meningococcal vaccine as a control. In DNA, the CDR3 is TGTGCCAGCAGTTCAAAAGTTGGGAGCAATCAGCCCCAGCATTTT. It is translated as CASSSKVGSNQPQHF. Full variable domain (missing parts from reference TRBV28 and TRBJ1-5): DVKVTQSSRYLVKRTGEKVFLECVQDMDHENMFWYRQDPGLGLRLIYFSYDVKMKEKGDIPEGYSVSREKKERFSLILESASTNQTSMYLCASSSKVGSNQPQHFGDGTRLSIL.